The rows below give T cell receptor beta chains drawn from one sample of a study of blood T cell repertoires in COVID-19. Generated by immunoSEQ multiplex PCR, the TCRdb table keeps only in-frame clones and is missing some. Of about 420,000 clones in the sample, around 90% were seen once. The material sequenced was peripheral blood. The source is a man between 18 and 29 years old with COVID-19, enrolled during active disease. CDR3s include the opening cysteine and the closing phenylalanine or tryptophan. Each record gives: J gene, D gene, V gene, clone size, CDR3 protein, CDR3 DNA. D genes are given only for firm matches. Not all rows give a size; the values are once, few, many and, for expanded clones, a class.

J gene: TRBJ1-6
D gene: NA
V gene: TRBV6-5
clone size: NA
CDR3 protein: CASRQDSSYNSPLHF
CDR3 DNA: TGTGCCAGCAGGCAAGACAGCTCCTATAATTCACCCCTCCACTTT

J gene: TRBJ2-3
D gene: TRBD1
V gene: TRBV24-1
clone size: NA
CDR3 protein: CATSAPGQVPDTQYF
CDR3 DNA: TGTGCCACCAGTGCTCCCGGACAGGTCCCTGATACGCAGTATTTT

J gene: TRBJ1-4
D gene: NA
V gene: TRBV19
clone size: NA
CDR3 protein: CASSIASGTRTEKLFF
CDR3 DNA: TGTGCCAGTAGTATAGCTTCCGGGACACGAACTGAAAAACTGTTTTTT

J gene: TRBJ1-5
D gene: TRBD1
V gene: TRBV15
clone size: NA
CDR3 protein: CATSRGEGRGSNQPQHF
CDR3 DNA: TGTGCCACCAGCAGAGGAGAAGGCAGGGGGAGCAATCAGCCCCAGCATTTT

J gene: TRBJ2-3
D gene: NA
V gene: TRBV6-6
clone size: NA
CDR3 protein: CASSSLAGADTQYF
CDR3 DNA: TGTGCCAGCAGTTCCCTAGCCGGGGCAGATACGCAGTATTTT

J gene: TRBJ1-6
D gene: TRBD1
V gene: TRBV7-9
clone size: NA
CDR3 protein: CASSLARTGSPLHF
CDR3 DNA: TGTGCCAGCAGCTTAGCCCGGACAGGCTCACCCCTCCACTTT

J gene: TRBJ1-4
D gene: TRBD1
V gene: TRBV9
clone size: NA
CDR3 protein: CASSVAGQGFAGNEKLFF
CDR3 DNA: TGTGCCAGCAGCGTAGCGGGACAGGGATTTGCGGGTAATGAAAAACTGTTTTTT

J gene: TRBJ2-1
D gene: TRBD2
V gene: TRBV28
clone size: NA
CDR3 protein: CATGGLADIYNEQFF
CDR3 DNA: TGTGCCACGGGGGGGCTAGCGGATATCTACAATGAGCAGTTCTTC

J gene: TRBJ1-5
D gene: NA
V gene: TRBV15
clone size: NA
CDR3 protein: CATSSFGGDSNQPQHF
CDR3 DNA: TGTGCCACCAGCAGTTTCGGAGGGGATAGCAATCAGCCCCAGCATTTT

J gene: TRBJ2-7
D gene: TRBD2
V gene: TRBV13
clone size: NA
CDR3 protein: CASSLEGLREGSSYEQYF
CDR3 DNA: TGTGCCAGCAGCTTAGAGGGTTTGAGGGAGGGCTCCTCCTACGAGCAGTACTTC

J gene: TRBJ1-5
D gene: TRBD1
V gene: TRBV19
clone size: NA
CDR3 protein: CASIPRQGASNQPQHF
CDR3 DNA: TGTGCCAGTATACCCCGACAGGGGGCGAGCAATCAGCCCCAGCATTTT

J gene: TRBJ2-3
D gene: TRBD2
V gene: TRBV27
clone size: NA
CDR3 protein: CASSPPGGGSDTQYF
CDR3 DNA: TGTGCCAGCAGTCCCCCGGGGGGAGGATCAGATACGCAGTATTTT

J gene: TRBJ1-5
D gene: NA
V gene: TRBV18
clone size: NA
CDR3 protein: CASSPAGGDQPQHF
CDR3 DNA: TGTGCCAGCTCACCAGCGGGAGGGGATCAGCCCCAGCATTTT

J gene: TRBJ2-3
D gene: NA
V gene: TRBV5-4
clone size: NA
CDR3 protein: CASSLAGDRTQYF
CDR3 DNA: TGTGCCAGCAGCTTGGCGGGAGATAGGACGCAGTATTTT

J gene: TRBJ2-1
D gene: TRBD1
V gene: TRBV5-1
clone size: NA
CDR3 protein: CASSRDRGRNEQFF
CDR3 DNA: TGCGCCAGCAGCCGGGACAGGGGGCGCAATGAGCAGTTCTTC

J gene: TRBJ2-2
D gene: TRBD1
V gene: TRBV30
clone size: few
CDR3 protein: CAWSVFRQQGISGELFF
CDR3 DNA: TGTGCCTGGAGTGTTTTTCGTCAACAGGGGATATCCGGGGAGCTGTTTTTT

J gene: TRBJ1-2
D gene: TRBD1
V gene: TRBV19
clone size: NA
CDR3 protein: CASSSPGGGYGYTF
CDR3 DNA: TGTGCCAGTAGTAGCCCAGGGGGAGGCTATGGCTACACCTTC

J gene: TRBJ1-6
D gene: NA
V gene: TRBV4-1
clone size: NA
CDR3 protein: CASSQSTIPSPLHF
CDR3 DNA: TGCGCCAGCAGCCAATCCACTATCCCTTCACCCCTCCACTTT

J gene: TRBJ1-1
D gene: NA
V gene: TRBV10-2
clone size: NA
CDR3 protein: CASSEVRKNTEAFF
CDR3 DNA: TGCGCCAGCAGTGAGGTCAGAAAAAACACTGAAGCTTTCTTT

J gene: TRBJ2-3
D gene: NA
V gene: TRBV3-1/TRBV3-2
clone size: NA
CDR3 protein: CASSQGGGDTQYF
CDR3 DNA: TGTGCCAGCAGCCAAGGAGGGGGAGATACGCAGTATTTT

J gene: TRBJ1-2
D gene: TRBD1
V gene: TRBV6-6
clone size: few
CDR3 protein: CASRTRTGIGYTF
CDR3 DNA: TGTGCCAGCAGAACACGGACAGGGATAGGCTACACCTTC

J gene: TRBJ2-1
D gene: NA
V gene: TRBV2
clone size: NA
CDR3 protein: CASSDTHEQFF
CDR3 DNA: TGTGCCAGCAGTGACACACATGAGCAGTTCTTC

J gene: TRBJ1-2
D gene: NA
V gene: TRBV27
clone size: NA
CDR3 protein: CASSLAGVGYTF
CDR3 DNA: TGTGCCAGCAGTTTAGCGGGGGTCGGCTACACCTTC

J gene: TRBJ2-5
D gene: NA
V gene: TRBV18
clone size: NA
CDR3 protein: CASSAQGVQETQYF
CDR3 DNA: TGTGCCAGCTCCGCACAGGGTGTCCAAGAGACCCAGTACTTC

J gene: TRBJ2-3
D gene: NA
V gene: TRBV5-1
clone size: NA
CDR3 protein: CASSLGPISEYTDTQYF
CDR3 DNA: TGCGCCAGCAGCTTAGGCCCGATTAGCGAGTACACAGATACGCAGTATTTT

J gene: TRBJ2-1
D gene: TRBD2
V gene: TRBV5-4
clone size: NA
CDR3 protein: CASSLGTSGAPREQFF
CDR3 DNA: TGTGCCAGCAGCTTGGGGACTAGCGGGGCCCCGAGAGAGCAGTTCTTC

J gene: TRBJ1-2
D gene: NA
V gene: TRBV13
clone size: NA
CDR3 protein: CASSLRGTRAYGYTF
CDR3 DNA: TGTGCCAGCAGCCTCAGGGGTACTAGGGCCTATGGCTACACCTTC

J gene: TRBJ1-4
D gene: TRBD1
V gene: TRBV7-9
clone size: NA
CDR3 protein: CASSFGIGGGEKLFF
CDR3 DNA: TGTGCCAGCAGCTTCGGGATAGGGGGCGGAGAAAAACTGTTTTTT

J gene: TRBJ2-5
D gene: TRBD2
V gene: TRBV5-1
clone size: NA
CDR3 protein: CASSPGGLAVQETQYF
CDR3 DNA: TGCGCCAGCAGCCCTGGGGGACTAGCGGTGCAAGAGACCCAGTACTTC

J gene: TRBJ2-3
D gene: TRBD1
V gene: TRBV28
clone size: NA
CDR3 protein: CASSSGTAYITSTDTQYF
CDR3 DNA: TGTGCCAGCAGCTCCGGGACAGCTTACATTACTAGCACAGATACGCAGTATTTT

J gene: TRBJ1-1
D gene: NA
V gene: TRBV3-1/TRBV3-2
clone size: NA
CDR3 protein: CASSHGGVGTEAFF
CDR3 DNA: TGTGCCAGCAGCCACGGGGGAGTAGGTACTGAAGCTTTCTTT

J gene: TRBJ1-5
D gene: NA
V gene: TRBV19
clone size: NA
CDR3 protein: CASSIWRGTNLYSNQPQHF
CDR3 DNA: TGTGCCAGTAGTATATGGAGGGGAACCAATCTGTATAGCAATCAGCCCCAGCATTTT

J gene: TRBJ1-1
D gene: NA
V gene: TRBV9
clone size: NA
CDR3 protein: CASSVSGWRTEAFF
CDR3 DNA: TGTGCCAGCAGCGTATCAGGTTGGAGGACTGAAGCTTTCTTT

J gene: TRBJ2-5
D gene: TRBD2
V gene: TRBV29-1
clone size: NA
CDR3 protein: CSAWTSQETQYF
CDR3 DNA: TGCAGCGCCTGGACTAGCCAAGAGACCCAGTACTTC

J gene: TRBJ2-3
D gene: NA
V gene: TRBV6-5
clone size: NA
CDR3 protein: CASEEIGTDTQYF
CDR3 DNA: TGTGCCAGCGAGGAAATTGGCACAGATACGCAGTATTTT

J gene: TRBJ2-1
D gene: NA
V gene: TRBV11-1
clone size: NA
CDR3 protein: CASSSDPTGNEQFF
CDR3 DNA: TGTGCCAGCAGCTCCGACCCCACGGGCAATGAGCAGTTCTTC

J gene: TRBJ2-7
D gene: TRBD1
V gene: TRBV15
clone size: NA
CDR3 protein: CATSRRTGGSYEQYF
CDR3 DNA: TGTGCCACCAGCAGACGGACAGGGGGGTCCTACGAGCAGTACTTC

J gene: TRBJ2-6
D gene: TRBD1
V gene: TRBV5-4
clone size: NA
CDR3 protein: CASSPGRGRGQTNGANVLTF
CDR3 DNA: TGTGCCAGCAGCCCTGGAAGGGGCAGGGGGCAAACGAACGGGGCCAACGTCCTGACTTTC

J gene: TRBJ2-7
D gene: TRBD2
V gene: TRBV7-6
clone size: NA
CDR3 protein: CASSPGLAGGYSYEQYF
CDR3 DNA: TGTGCCAGCAGCCCAGGACTAGCGGGAGGTTACTCCTACGAGCAGTACTTC

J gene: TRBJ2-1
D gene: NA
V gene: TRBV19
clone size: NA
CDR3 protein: CASSSPRGVGDNEQFF
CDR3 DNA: TGTGCCAGTAGTTCCCCCAGGGGAGTAGGTGACAATGAGCAGTTCTTC

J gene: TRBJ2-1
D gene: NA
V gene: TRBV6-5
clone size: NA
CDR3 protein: CASSSARRGHEQFF
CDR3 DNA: TGTGCCAGCAGTTCCGCCAGAAGGGGCCATGAGCAGTTCTTC

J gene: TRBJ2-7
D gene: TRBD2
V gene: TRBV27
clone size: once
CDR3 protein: CASSSLAGGPYEQYF
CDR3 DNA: TGTGCCAGCAGCTCTCTAGCGGGGGGTCCCTACGAGCAGTACTTC

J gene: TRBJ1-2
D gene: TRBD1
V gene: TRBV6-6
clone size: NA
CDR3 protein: CASSLGQGLGGYTF
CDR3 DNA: TGTGCCAGCAGTTTGGGACAGGGGCTTGGTGGCTACACCTTC

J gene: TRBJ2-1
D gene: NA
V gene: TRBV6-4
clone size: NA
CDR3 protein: CASEGVSSYNEQFF
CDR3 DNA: TGTGCCAGCGAAGGGGTTAGCTCCTACAATGAGCAGTTCTTC

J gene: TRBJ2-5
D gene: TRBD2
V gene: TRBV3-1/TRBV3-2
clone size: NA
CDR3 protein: CASSPSGIETQYF
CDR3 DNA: TGTGCCAGCAGCCCTAGCGGGATAGAGACCCAGTACTTC

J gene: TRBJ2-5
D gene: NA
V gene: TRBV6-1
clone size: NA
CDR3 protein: CASARRYQETQYF
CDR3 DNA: TGTGCCAGCGCCCGCCGGTACCAAGAGACCCAGTACTTC

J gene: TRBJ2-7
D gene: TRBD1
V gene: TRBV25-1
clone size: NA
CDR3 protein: CASSATGGNGEQYF
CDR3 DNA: TGTGCCAGCAGTGCAACAGGGGGGAACGGCGAGCAGTACTTC